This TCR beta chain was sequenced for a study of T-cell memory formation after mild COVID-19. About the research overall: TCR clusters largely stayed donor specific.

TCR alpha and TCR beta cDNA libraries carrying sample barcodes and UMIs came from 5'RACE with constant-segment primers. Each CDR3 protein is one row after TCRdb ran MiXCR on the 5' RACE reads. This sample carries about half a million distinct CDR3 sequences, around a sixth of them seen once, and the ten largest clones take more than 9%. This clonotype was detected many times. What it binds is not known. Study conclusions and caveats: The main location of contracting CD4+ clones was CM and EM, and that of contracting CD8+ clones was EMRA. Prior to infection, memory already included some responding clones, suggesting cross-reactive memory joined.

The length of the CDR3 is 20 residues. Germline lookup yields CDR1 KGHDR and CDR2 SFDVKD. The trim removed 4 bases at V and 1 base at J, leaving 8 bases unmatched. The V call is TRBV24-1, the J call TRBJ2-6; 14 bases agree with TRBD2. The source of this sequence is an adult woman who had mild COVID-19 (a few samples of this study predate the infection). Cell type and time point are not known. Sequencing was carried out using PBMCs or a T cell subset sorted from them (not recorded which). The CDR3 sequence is CATSDRGTSGRRSGANVLTF. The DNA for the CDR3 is TGTGCCACCAGTGACCGGGGGACTAGCGGGAGAAGGTCTGGGGCCAACGTCCTGACTTTC.